The next 5 T cell receptor beta chains were all read from a single sample in a study of blood T cells in healthy people across ages. PCR was performed a second time for 7 to 11 cycles using a sample-barcoded 5' primer and a J-beta primer mix. TCRdb reprocessed the 5' RACE reads with MiXCR, giving one entry per CDR3 protein. The sample has hundreds of thousands of distinct CDR3 sequences, under 55% seen once. Sequenced: blood. These receptors were taken from a man aged 60 to 69 in good health.

In DNA, the CDR3 is TGTGCCAGCAGCTTAGTTAGCGGGAAGTACAATGAGCAGTTCTTC. Translating it yields CASSLVSGKYNEQFF. J is TRBJ2-1 and V is TRBV11-2; 8 bases match TRBD2. The CDR3 runs 15 residues. In germline, CDR1 is SGHAT, CDR2 FQNNGV. The junction had 3 bases not matched to a gene; V was cut back by 1 base and J by 4 bases.

This chain connects TRBV18 to TRBJ2-7, with D perhaps given as TRBD1 or TRBD2 (5 bases each). The CDR3 spans 13 residues. V was pared by 3 bases and J by 3 bases, with 9 bases between. Germline CDR1 reads KGHSH; CDR2 reads LQKENI. The CDR3 loop is CASSPGVYYEQYF. The CDR3 bases are TGTGCCAGCTCACCGGGGGTTTACTACGAGCAGTACTTC.

This clonotype was observed a single time. The chain combines TRBV20-1 with TRBJ1-5, with TRBD1 as a possible D gene (5 bases). Trimming stripped 4 bases from V and 7 bases from J, with 14 bases between. This CDR3 comprises 13 residues. Germline V gene data show CDR1 as DFQATT and CDR2 as SNEGSKA (reference sequence). The chain's CDR3 is CSATPGYNQPQHF. The DNA for the CDR3 is TGCAGTGCTACCCCAGGGTACAACCAGCCCCAGCATTTT.

The chain employs TRBV6-1 and TRBJ1-6; D uncertain. V lost 0 bases and J lost 7, with 13 bases in between. CDR3 size: 16 residues. Germline V lookup: CDR1 MNHNS, CDR2 SASEGT. In nucleotides, the CDR3 is TGTGCCAGCAGTGAAGCGCTGACGGTGTACAATTCACCCCTCCACTTT. Encoded protein: CASSEALTVYNSPLHF.

This clonotype was counted at least ten times. J is TRBJ2-1 and V is TRBV7-2; D gene ambiguous. Germline CDR1 is SGHTA and CDR2 is FQGNSA. The CDR3 sequence is 12 residues long. Trimming left V 0 bases short and J 10 bases short, with 7 bases between. CDR3 nucleotide sequence: TGTGCCAGCAGCTTAGCGGTCGGGGAGCAGTTCTTC. Amino acid sequence: CASSLAVGEQFF.